This T cell receptor (beta chain) originates from a study of OX40 agonist ivuxolimab in advanced cancers. Study information: Patients assigned to dose escalation were diagnosed with hepatocellular carcinoma, melanoma, renal cell or head and neck cancer. Findings of the study overall: Expanded clones belonging to CD8+ T cells outnumbered, on average, those of CD4+.

This CDR3 is 15 amino acids long. The V and J ends lost 0 bases and 8 bases respectively, with 15 bases between them. The germline gives CDR1 SGHRS, CDR2 YFSETQ. Systemic immunosuppression or a history of autoimmune disease excluded patients. The method was immunoSEQ multiplex PCR; TCRdb's version includes in-frame clones alone and lacks a portion of them. The data hold more than 25,000 clones, with around nine tenths observed a single time. This clone is a singleton in its sample. The antigen remains undetermined. The V and J genes are TRBV5-1 and TRBJ2-1; maybe TRBD1 (6 bases). Source: CD4+ or CD8+ T cells sorted from blood, taken in a trial of the OX40 agonist ivuxolimab. The sequence was collected from an adult with an advanced solid tumor such as melanoma, head and neck, liver or kidney cancer. CDR3 residues: CASSLGGLGRDEQFF. The CDR3 region has the DNA TGCGCCAGCAGCTTGGGGGGGCTAGGTCGCGATGAGCAGTTCTTC.